This T cell receptor beta chain was sequenced for a study of T cells in Graves' hyperthyroidism and ophthalmopathy. Study-wide background: The initial diagnosis was the point when peripheral blood was collected, ahead of any treatment. Study results and limitations: Ophthalmopathy was distinguished from stable hyperthyroidism by 13 V-J signatures.

At least 3 on the Clinical Activity Score was recorded for ophthalmopathy patients, who also had NOSPECS grade at least 4 and duration under 3 months. Clinical symptoms, serum thyroxine, TRAb, thyroid ultrasound and orbital computed tomography informed diagnoses. This clonotype was seen repeatedly, ten times or more. The antigen is not known. This CDR3 region has 12 residues. V dropped 8 bases and J dropped 5; count of bases not matched to a gene: 7. CDR1 GTSNPN and CDR2 SVGIG come from the germline V gene (reference sequence). The source material, RNA transcripts, was used to amplify TCR beta CDR3 regions. HTBI primers were employed in a first-round RT-PCR of the TCR CDR3. One entry per CDR3 protein, called by TCRdb with MiXCR from the multiplex PCR reads. The sample consists of about 590,000 distinct CDR3 sequences, 13% to 15% of them appearing once.

The chain is built from TRBV30 and TRBJ1-1, with TRBD1 identical over 8 bases. The sequencing sample was made of blood. This clonotype originated in a woman between 18 and 30 years old with Graves' ophthalmopathy. CDR3 DNA sequence: TGTGCCGGGAACAGGGGGAGAACTGAAGCTTTCTTT. Protein: CAGNRGRTEAFF.